What follows are 8 T cell receptor beta chains derived from one specimen sequenced in a study of T cells in Graves' hyperthyroidism and ophthalmopathy. RNA transcripts served as the template for amplifying TCR beta CDR3 regions. The HTBI set primed first-round TCR CDR3 RT-PCR. One entry per CDR3 protein results from TCRdb running MiXCR on the multiplex PCR reads. In the table there are roughly 500,000 distinct CDR3 sequences, about 45% of which are singletons. Material for sequencing was peripheral blood or thyroid tissue (not recorded which). The receptors here all came from an adult woman with Graves' disease, either hyperthyroidism or ophthalmopathy (not recorded which).

This clonotype was seen a few times. This rearrangement joins TRBV3-1 to TRBJ1-2; D gene ambiguous. This CDR3 is built from 16 residues. Germline assignment: CDR1 LGHDT and CDR2 YNNKEL (reference sequence). V shed 1 base and J shed 3 bases, with 15 bases lying between them. CDR3 nucleotide sequence: TGTGCCAGCAGCCAAGGTTTGGGGAGGAGTGACTATGGCTACACCTTC. This codes for CASSQGLGRSDYGYTF.

The chain is built from TRBV20-1 and TRBJ2-3; D might be TRBD2 (6 bases). CDR3 length: 12 amino acids. The germline V and J ends were trimmed by 3 bases and 6 bases, with 10 bases remaining between them. Per the germline V gene, CDR1 is DFQATT and CDR2 is SNEGSKA (reference sequence). CDR3 bases: TGCAGTGCTAGGGAGGGCGGCGATACGCAGTATTTT. It is translated as CSAREGGDTQYF.

The table lists this clonotype with a few counts. The chain combines TRBV7-8 with TRBJ2-2; weak D call: TRBD1 (5 bases). Looked up from germline, CDR1 is SGHVS and CDR2 is FQNEAQ. This CDR3 comprises 14 residues. V was shortened by 8 bases and J by 2 bases, with 12 bases between the two germline ends. CDR3 DNA sequence: TGTGCCAGCGGGCAGGGCGTAAACACCGGGGAGCTGTTTTTT. Protein sequence: CASGQGVNTGELFF.

V and J are TRBV2 and TRBJ2-5, with 15 bases identical to TRBD2. The CDR3 consists of 15 residues. CDR1 and CDR2 (germline): SNHLY, FYNNEI. With 7 bases clipped from V and 5 bases from J, the junction kept 5 bases outside the gene matches. Here the CDR3 DNA reads TGTGCCAGCATTTATGGACTAGCGGGAGGGGAGACCCAGTACTTC. Its translation: CASIYGLAGGETQYF.

The genes are TRBV7-9 and TRBJ1-6, with unresolved D. The CDR3 consists of 17 residues. Trimming left V 4 bases short and J 10 bases short, with 23 bases between. Germline V gene data show CDR1 as SEHNR and CDR2 as FQNEAQ (reference sequence). This CDR3 is CASSYDEKGFGRSPLHF. CDR3 DNA sequence: TGTGCCAGCAGCTACGATGAGAAAGGATTCGGACGATCACCCCTCCACTTT.

This chain uses TRBV25-1 with TRBJ1-6; no definite D call. CDR1 and CDR2 from the germline V gene are MGHDK and SYGVNS. The CDR3 has 15 amino acids. V was trimmed by 5 bases and J by 1 base, leaving 9 bases between them. CDR3 sequence: CASSPTRSYNSPLHF. The CDR3 nucleotides are TGTGCCAGCAGTCCGACTAGGTCCTATAATTCACCCCTCCACTTT.

Ten or more counts support this clonotype. This chain joins TRBV6-5 and TRBJ1-2; D is unresolved. Trimming removed 0 bases at V and 8 bases at J, with 10 bases between. This CDR3 region has 13 residues. CDR1 and CDR2 (germline): MNHEY, SVGAGI. In DNA form, the CDR3 reads TGTGCCAGCAGTTACTCGACCGCTGGGGGCTACACCTTC. Its protein product is CASSYSTAGGYTF.

A word on this clonotype: The conserved closing phenylalanine or tryptophan is absent in this CDR3, likely reflecting a read error. The DNA is left out, because the CDR3 cannot be placed on it with certainty; the CDR3 is given as TCRdb lists it. The CDR3 here is CASSVAPLAGPT. V gene TRBV9 combines with J gene TRBJ2-6; the table's D call of TRBD2 was not tested on the DNA. Germline assignment: CDR1 SGDLS and CDR2 YYNGEE. The CDR3 extends over 12 residues, inclusive of both ends.